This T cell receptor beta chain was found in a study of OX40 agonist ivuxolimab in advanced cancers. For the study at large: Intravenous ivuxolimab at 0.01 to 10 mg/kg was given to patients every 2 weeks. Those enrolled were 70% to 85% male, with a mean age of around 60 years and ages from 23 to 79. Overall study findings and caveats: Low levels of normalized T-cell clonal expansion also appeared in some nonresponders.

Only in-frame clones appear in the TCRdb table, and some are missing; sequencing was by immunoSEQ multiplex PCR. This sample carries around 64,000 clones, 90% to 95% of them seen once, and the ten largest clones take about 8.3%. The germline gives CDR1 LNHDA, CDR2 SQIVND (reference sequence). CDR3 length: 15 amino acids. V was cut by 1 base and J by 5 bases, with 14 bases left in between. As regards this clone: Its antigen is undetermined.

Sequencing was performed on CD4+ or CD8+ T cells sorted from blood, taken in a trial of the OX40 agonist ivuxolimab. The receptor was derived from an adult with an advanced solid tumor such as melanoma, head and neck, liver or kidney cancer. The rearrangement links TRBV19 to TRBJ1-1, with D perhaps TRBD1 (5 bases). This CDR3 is CASSIAGLEATEAFF. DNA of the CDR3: TGTGCCAGTAGTATAGCAGGGTTGGAGGCAACTGAAGCTTTCTTT.